This T cell receptor (beta chain) derives from a study of T cells in Graves' hyperthyroidism and ophthalmopathy. Regarding the study as a whole: Ophthalmopathy, as predicted by the model, came a median roughly 6.5 months after the prediction. Blood held most thyroid clonotypes expanded above 0.001 frequency.

The study left out patients who had uncontrolled infection, other autoimmune disease, pregnancy or lactation. For the diagnoses, clinical symptoms, serum thyroxine and TRAb, thyroid ultrasound and orbital computed tomography were used. This clonotype was seen ten or more times. Its antigen is undetermined. Authors of the study amplified TCR beta CDR3 regions from RNA transcripts. In the first-round RT-PCR of the TCR CDR3, the HTBI primer set was used. TCRdb reprocessed the multiplex PCR reads with MiXCR, giving one entry per CDR3 protein. The table records 500,000 to 550,000 distinct CDR3 sequences, 20% to 25% of them present only once. The ends lost 0 bases at V and 6 bases at J; junction bases unmatched: 8. CDR3 length: 16 amino acids. From germline, CDR1 is LGHNT and CDR2 FRNRAP.

Input material: blood. The chain joins TRBV12-5 to TRBJ1-2, with 9 bases aligning to TRBD1. The receptor comes from a man in his late teens or twenties with Graves' hyperthyroidism. Written as DNA, the CDR3 is TGTGCTAGTGGTTTGGTCGCCCCCCGGGACAGGGATGGCTACACCTTC. It yields the protein CASGLVAPRDRDGYTF. Variable domain in full (rest from reference TRBV12-5 and TRBJ1-2): DARVTQTPRHKVTEMGQEVTMRCQPILGHNTVFWYRQTMMQGLELLAYFRNRAPLDDSGMPKDRFSAEMPDATLATLKIQPSEPRDSAVYFCASGLVAPRDRDGYTFGSGTRLTVV.